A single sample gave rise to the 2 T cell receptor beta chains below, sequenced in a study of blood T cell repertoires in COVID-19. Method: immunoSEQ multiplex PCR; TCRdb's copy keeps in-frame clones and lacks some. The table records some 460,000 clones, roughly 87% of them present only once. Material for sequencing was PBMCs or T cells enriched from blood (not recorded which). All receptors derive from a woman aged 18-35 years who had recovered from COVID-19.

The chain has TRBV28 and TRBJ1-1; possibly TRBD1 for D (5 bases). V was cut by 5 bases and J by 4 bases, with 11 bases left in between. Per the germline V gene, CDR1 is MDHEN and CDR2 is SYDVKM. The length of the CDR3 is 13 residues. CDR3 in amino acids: CASSPTDLTEAFF. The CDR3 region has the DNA TGTGCCAGCAGTCCGACAGACCTCACTGAAGCTTTCTTT.

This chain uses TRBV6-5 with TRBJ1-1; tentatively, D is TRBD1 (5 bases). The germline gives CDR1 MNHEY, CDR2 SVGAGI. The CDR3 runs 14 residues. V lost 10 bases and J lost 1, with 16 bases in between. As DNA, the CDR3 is TGTGCCACCATCCCCCCGACAGCGAACACTGAAGCTTTCTTT. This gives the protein CATIPPTANTEAFF.